Listed below are T cell receptor beta chains from one sample, sequenced in a study of Ad26.COV2.S vaccination and SARS-CoV-2 variants. The table came from immunoSEQ multiplex PCR; TCRdb's copy has only in-frame clones and leaves some out. The sample includes some 480,000 clones, around 88% of them seen just once. This material consisted of peripheral blood, taken in a trial of Ad26.COV2.S vaccine versus placebo. These receptors originate from a person aged 18-60 years who received the Ad26.COV2.S COVID-19 vaccine or a placebo. Both conserved end residues are trimmed from each CDR3. Only some rows state a clone size, as once, few, many or a class for expanded clones.

CDR3: ASSLGLAVYNEQF; V: TRBV7-9; size: .; J: TRBJ2-1
CDR3: ASSQDSRGRGLAQY; V: TRBV4-2; size: .; J: TRBJ2-5
CDR3: ASREPRNTEAF; V: TRBV28; size: .; J: TRBJ1-1
CDR3: ASSSAHTGELF; V: TRBV12-3/TRBV12-4; size: .; J: TRBJ2-2
CDR3: SVEDGSEQY; V: TRBV29-1; size: .; J: TRBJ2-7
CDR3: ASGVAANTEAF; V: TRBV5-1; size: .; J: TRBJ1-1
CDR3: SVGLGADTQY; V: TRBV29-1; size: once; J: TRBJ2-3
CDR3: ASSSGWASGFQETQY; V: TRBV5-8; size: .; J: TRBJ2-5
CDR3: ASSYSLAGGEKLF; V: TRBV6-5; size: few; J: TRBJ1-4
CDR3: AFQTASYEQY; V: TRBV30; size: .; J: TRBJ2-7
CDR3: ASSQETSRNEQF; V: TRBV14; size: few; J: TRBJ2-1
CDR3: ASSASSVSYEQY; V: TRBV9; size: .; J: TRBJ2-7
CDR3: ASSQRAGVPQH; V: TRBV18; size: .; J: TRBJ1-5
CDR3: ASSSTSRGFLSYEQY; V: TRBV27; size: .; J: TRBJ2-7